This T cell receptor beta chain derives from a study of cytomegalovirus exposure and HLA in healthy donors. The PCR used 60 Vbeta and 13 Jbeta primers. The data were produced by immunoSEQ multiplex PCR, yet TCRdb's version contains in-frame clones alone and is incomplete. The data show about 95,000 clones, around four fifths seen once. Study outcomes and limitations: Roughly even sequencing depth across donors was the assumption behind the presence/absence analyses. In vitro testing confirmed a few CMV-associated chains as specific for CMV antigens. TCR beta sequences numbering under 20,000 were associated with HLA alleles at 0.05 false discovery rate in a later analysis. Altogether, about 160 TCR beta chains were recorded as cytomegalovirus-associated.

For this clone: The antigen remains undetermined.

Trimming cost V 0 bases and J 4 bases, with 12 bases left between them. The CDR3 runs to 15 residues. CDR1 is SGHDT, CDR2 YYEEEE, per germline. The clonotype comes from a man aged 30 to 45 in good health and CMV-seropositive. The gene calls are TRBV5-6 and TRBJ2-3; D remains ambiguous. Sequencing used PBMCs. CDR3 nucleotide sequence: TGTGCCAGCAGCTTGGTCGTCCAACACGCAGATACGCAGTATTTT. It yields the protein CASSLVVQHADTQYF.